The 11 T cell receptor beta chains listed next were all sequenced from one sample in a study of blood T cells in healthy people across ages. The use of a sample-barcoded 5' primer and a J-beta primer mix characterized a second PCR of about 7 to 12 cycles. MiXCR, applied by TCRdb to the 5' RACE reads, yields one record per CDR3 protein. The table shows some 890,000 distinct CDR3 sequences, with 25% to 35% occurring only once. The data also belong to a second study, concerning T cells of mothers and their children.

The sequenced material came from blood. Every receptor here comes from a woman in her 40s in good health.

This clonotype was recorded many times. The chain is built from TRBV6-2 or TRBV6-3 and TRBJ2-7; a weak D match, TRBD1 (9 bases). V was pared by 6 bases and J by 0 bases, with 18 bases between. Germline V gives CDR1 MNHEY, CDR2 SVGEGT. The CDR3 length is 16 residues. This CDR3 reads CASSDGQGTSSYEQYF. The CDR3 bases are TGTGCCAGCAGCGACGGACAGGGGACTAGCTCCTACGAGCAGTACTTC.

With regard to this clonotype: A much larger clone lies a single base off, so this may be a read error. The chain has TRBV20-1 and TRBJ2-1; 9 nucleotides align to TRBD2. The germline gives CDR1 DFQATT, CDR2 SNEGSKA (reference sequence). The CDR3 consists of 13 residues. V was clipped by 7 bases and J by 6 bases; unmatched bases: 7. The CDR3 here is CSVWRGGSNEQFF. CDR3 sequence (DNA): TGCAGTGTTTGGCGGGGGGGTTCCAATGAGCAGTTCTTC.

This clonotype was observed many times. The chain links TRBV3-1 to TRBJ2-1; unclear D gene. Trimming pared 0 bases from V and 7 bases from J, leaving 7 bases between. CDR3 size: 13 residues. The V gene's germline CDR1 is LGHDT and CDR2 YNNKEL (reference sequence). The CDR3 DNA reads TGTGCCAGCAGCCAAGATCACGGAAATGAGCAGTTCTTC. Protein sequence: CASSQDHGNEQFF.

This clonotype was seen only a few times. This chain uses TRBV12-3 or TRBV12-4 with TRBJ2-1; TRBD1 aligns across 11 bases. V dropped 6 bases and J dropped 6; count of bases not matched to a gene: 1. The CDR3 sequence is 13 residues long. CDR3 loop: CASRGQGVNEQFF. CDR3 DNA sequence: TGTGCCAGCAGGGGACAGGGGGTCAATGAGCAGTTCTTC.

This clonotype showed up just a few times. The CDR3 is CASSPGQGDRQPQHF. The CDR3 bases are TGTGCCAGCTCACCCGGACAGGGTGATCGTCAGCCCCAGCATTTT. The chain employs TRBV18 and TRBJ1-5; 8 bases line up with TRBD1. J lost 6 bases, V lost 3 bases, and 7 bases had no gene match. The CDR3 spans 15 residues. The germline V gene encodes CDR1 KGHSH and CDR2 LQKENI.

Worth noting for this clonotype: One end of the junction is discordant with germline, which a read error may explain. The genes are TRBV18 and TRBJ2-1, with 7 positions matching TRBD2. This CDR3 is built from 17 residues. Germline V gene sequence: CDR1 KGHSH, CDR2 LQKENI. CDR3 in amino acids: CTSSPPIGGGGYNEQFF. The DNA of the CDR3 is TGTACCAGCTCACCACCGATTGGCGGCGGGGGATACAATGAGCAGTTCTTC.

This chain connects TRBV11-1 to TRBJ2-3; tentatively, D is TRBD2 (6 bases). This CDR3 comprises 17 residues. Trimming left V 3 bases short and J 0 bases short, with 16 bases between. Germline CDR1 and CDR2: SGHAT and FQDESV (reference sequence). The chain's CDR3 is CASSFSQKGTSTDTQYF. CDR3 bases: TGTGCCAGCAGCTTTTCTCAAAAGGGGACTAGCACAGATACGCAGTATTTT.

This clonotype was seen more than once but under ten times. It may be a read error: a sequence one base away is much more abundant. This chain links TRBV7-9 with TRBJ2-7, with a possible D match to TRBD1 (5 bases). Germline CDR1 SEHNR, CDR2 FQNEAQ (reference sequence). The CDR3 extends over 12 amino acids. The V gene lost 10 bases and the J gene lost 6 bases, with 16 bases spanning the gap. In DNA, the CDR3 is TGTGCCACCCCAGGGAATTGTGGCGAGCAGTACTTC. It codes for CATPGNCGEQYF.

This clonotype was seen only a few times. The V gene is TRBV7-2, the J gene TRBJ2-1; D tentatively reads TRBD1 or TRBD2 (6 bases each). Germline-derived CDR1 and CDR2 are SGHTA and FQGNSA. The ends were cut back, 5 bases at V and 8 bases at J, with 16 bases in the middle. CDR3 length equals 14 residues. CDR3 nucleotide sequence: TGTGCCAGCAGCCCCCAAGGGGGGTTGGATGAGCAGTTCTTC. It specifies CASSPQGGLDEQFF.

As for this clonotype: Germline and junction disagree at one end, which may indicate a read error. This chain joins TRBV7-9 and TRBJ1-4; maybe TRBD1 (6 bases). The CDR3 is made up of 16 amino acids. Germline V gene lookup returns CDR1 SEHNR and CDR2 FQNEAQ (reference sequence). DNA of the CDR3: TGTGCCAACAGCGCTCCGTACAGGGACCCGAATGAAAAACTGTTTTTT. This translates into CANSAPYRDPNEKLFF.

The rearrangement links TRBV28 to TRBJ2-1; D call uncertain. The V and J ends lost 4 bases and 5 bases respectively, with 15 bases between them. The germline CDR1 and CDR2 sequences are MDHEN and SYDVKM. The CDR3 extends over 15 amino acids. The CDR3 is CASSSPIMGDNEQFF. DNA for the CDR3: TGTGCCAGCAGTTCCCCAATTATGGGCGACAATGAGCAGTTCTTC.